Presented here are 23 T cell receptor beta chains from one specimen sequenced in a study of blood T cell repertoires in COVID-19. Assay: immunoSEQ multiplex PCR; the TCRdb copy retains only in-frame clones and omits some. Of roughly 62,000 clones in the sample, 70% to 80% were seen once. Sequenced input: peripheral blood. These receptors were obtained from a man aged 60 to 75 with acute or convalescent COVID-19.

The CDR3, as DNA: TGTGCCAGCAGTGAGGACACCAATCAGCCCCAGCATTTT. As protein: CASSEDTNQPQHF. The rearrangement joins TRBV2 to TRBJ1-5; the D gene is possibly TRBD1 (5 bases). V gave up 3 bases and J gave up 3 bases, with 6 bases separating them. CDR1 and CDR2 from the germline V gene are SNHLY and FYNNEI. This CDR3 region has 13 residues.

CDR3 bases: TGTGCCTGGAGATTTTGGGGGAGGGGAGAAGAGACCCAGTACTTC. Its translation: CAWRFWGRGEETQYF. The chain links TRBV30 to TRBJ2-5; 7 bases line up with TRBD2. V gave up 3 bases and J gave up 3 bases; unmatched junction bases: 10. The CDR3 contains 15 residues. Germline V gene sequence: CDR1 GTSNPN, CDR2 SVGIG (reference sequence).

V usage is TRBV11-2 and J usage is TRBJ1-2; 7 bases are shared with TRBD1. The germline V gene encodes CDR1 SGHAT and CDR2 FQNNGV. J lost 3 bases, V lost 6 bases, and 4 bases had no gene match. The CDR3 has 13 residues. CDR3 coding DNA: TGTGCCAGCAGAGGGACAGACGACTATGGCTACACCTTC. It is translated as CASRGTDDYGYTF.

The chain recombines TRBV10-2 with TRBJ1-1; no reliable D call. CDR3 length: 14 amino acids. CDR1 WSHSY and CDR2 SAAADI come from the germline V gene. V was shortened by 8 bases and J by 7 bases, with 20 bases between the two germline ends. The CDR3 is CASGGGRIVGEAFF. CDR3 nucleotides: TGCGCCAGCGGCGGAGGGAGAATTGTCGGTGAAGCTTTCTTT.

The V and J genes are TRBV10-1 and TRBJ2-3, with TRBD2 identical over 10 bases. J gave up 2 bases and V 3 bases, and 8 bases lay outside the gene matches. CDR1 is WNHNN and CDR2 is SYGVQD in the germline V gene (reference sequence). This CDR3 has 17 amino acids. CDR3 region: CASSEHRLAGDTDTQYF. DNA of the CDR3: TGCGCCAGCAGTGAACACCGACTAGCGGGTGACACAGATACGCAGTATTTT.

This chain links TRBV11-2 with TRBJ2-7; tentative D call: TRBD1 (6 bases). The V end lost 5 bases, the J end lost 2 bases, and 10 bases lay between the germline ends. CDR3 length: 13 amino acids. Per the germline V gene, CDR1 is SGHAT and CDR2 is FQNNGV. The CDR3 loop is CASSRQATYEQYF. The CDR3 nucleotides read TGTGCCAGCAGCAGACAGGCAACCTACGAGCAGTACTTC.

The rearrangement joins TRBV2 to TRBJ2-7, with 9 bases identical to TRBD2. V dropped 5 bases and J dropped 2; count of bases not matched to a gene: 4. The CDR3 is 14 residues long. CDR1 SNHLY and CDR2 FYNNEI come from the germline V gene. CDR3 nucleotide sequence: TGTGCCAGCAGTTTTGCGGGAGGGGCCTACGAGCAGTACTTC. Translated: CASSFAGGAYEQYF.

The table lists this clone with a count of one. Its ends do not fully match the called genes, so a read error is possible. V is TRBV3-1 (or the pseudogene TRBV3-2) and J is TRBJ2-7; D remains ambiguous. From germline, CDR1 is LGHDT and CDR2 YNNKEL (reference sequence). This CDR3 contains 15 residues. In DNA form, the CDR3 reads TGTGCCAGCAGCCAAGAGCCAGTTTTCTCCCACGAGCAGTACTTC. Amino acid sequence: CASSQEPVFSHEQYF.

For the CDR3, the DNA is TGTGCCAGCAGTTCGACAGGGGCTAATGAAAAACTGTTTTTT. It translates to CASSSTGANEKLFF. The chain carries TRBV5-5 and TRBJ1-4; 8 bases line up with TRBD1. Per germline, CDR1 SGHKS and CDR2 YYEKEE (reference sequence). The V and J ends lost 5 bases and 3 bases, in that order; junction bases with no gene match: 3. The CDR3 covers 14 residues. The whole variable domain, filled in from reference TRBV5-5 and TRBJ1-4, reads DAGVTQSPTHLIKTRGQQVTLRCSPISGHKSVSWYQQVLGQGPQFIFQYYEKEERGRGNFPDRFSARQFPNYSSELNVNALLLGDSALYLCASSSTGANEKLFFGSGTQLSVL.

This chain connects TRBV24-1 to TRBJ1-2; 7 positions match TRBD1. The CDR3 length is 14 residues. Germline assignment: CDR1 KGHDR and CDR2 SFDVKD. Unmatched junction bases numbered 8, after V lost 3 bases and J lost 8 bases. CDR3: CATSDLKTGWGYTF. CDR3 nucleotides: TGTGCCACCAGTGATCTAAAGACAGGGTGGGGCTACACCTTC.

The chain combines TRBV9 with TRBJ2-3; D gene ambiguous. This CDR3 spans 15 amino acids. V gave up 0 bases and J gave up 0 bases, with 8 bases separating them. In germline, CDR1 is SGDLS, CDR2 YYNGEE. This CDR3 reads CASSVASQSTDTQYF. DNA of the CDR3: TGTGCCAGCAGCGTAGCTTCCCAGAGCACAGATACGCAGTATTTT.

The chain combines TRBV7-9 with TRBJ1-6; 10 positions match TRBD1. After removal of 1 base from V and 10 bases from J, the junction contained 7 bases not matched to a gene. In germline, CDR1 is SEHNR, CDR2 FQNEAQ (reference sequence). The CDR3 runs 16 residues. The CDR3 here is CASSLGQGARRSPLHF. For the CDR3, the DNA is TGTGCCAGCAGCTTAGGACAGGGGGCTCGTAGATCACCCCTCCACTTT.

The chain is built from TRBV6-4 and TRBJ2-3; D is possibly TRBD2 (5 bases). Germline V gene lookup returns CDR1 MRHNA and CDR2 SNTAGT. Trimming shortened V by 2 bases and J by 1 base, and 7 bases separated the two germline ends. This CDR3 contains 14 residues. This chain's CDR3 is CASSDLGGTDTQYF. The CDR3 DNA follows: TGTGCCAGCAGTGACCTGGGAGGCACAGATACGCAGTATTTT.

This clone was seen just once. The rearrangement uses TRBV11-2 and TRBJ2-1; 10 nucleotides agree with TRBD2. The CDR3 is made up of 16 amino acids. V trimming: 1 base; J trimming: 9 bases; junction bases outside the gene matches: 9. The germline gives CDR1 SGHAT, CDR2 FQNNGV. The chain's CDR3 is CASSLGVGLAIREQFF. CDR3 nucleotide sequence: TGTGCCAGCAGCTTAGGCGTGGGACTAGCGATACGTGAGCAGTTCTTC.

This clone was detected a few times. The rearrangement uses TRBV19 and TRBJ1-2, with TRBD1 as a possible D gene (6 bases). The germline V gene encodes CDR1 LNHDA and CDR2 SQIVND (reference sequence). The CDR3 extends over 16 amino acids. The V gene lost 4 bases and the J gene lost 7 bases, with 22 bases spanning the gap. The CDR3 DNA sequence: TGTGCCAGTAGTACGCCCCTCGGGGGGCGTCATCGTGGCTACACCTTC. Protein: CASSTPLGGRHRGYTF.

The genes are TRBV9 and TRBJ2-3, with TRBD2 as a possible D gene (6 bases). This CDR3 is built from 17 residues. CDR1 is SGDLS, CDR2 YYNGEE, per germline. Trimming pared 0 bases from V and 2 bases from J, leaving 16 bases between. The CDR3 region is CASSVEGSSANTDTQYF. The CDR3 DNA reads TGTGCCAGCAGCGTAGAAGGGTCTAGCGCGAACACAGATACGCAGTATTTT.

The chain is built from TRBV10-3 and TRBJ2-2; the D gene is possibly TRBD1 (6 bases). The CDR3 has 14 amino acids. CDR1 is ENHRY, CDR2 SYGVKD, per germline. Trimming took 6 bases from V and 3 from J, leaving 11 bases between them. The CDR3 region is CAISTQGYTGELFF. As DNA, the CDR3 is TGTGCCATCAGCACACAGGGTTACACCGGGGAGCTGTTTTTT.

The chain uses TRBV10-3 and TRBJ1-4; D is undetermined. CDR1 and CDR2 from the germline V gene are ENHRY and SYGVKD. The CDR3 is 14 amino acids. The V end lost 0 bases, the J end lost 4 bases, and 6 bases lay between the germline ends. The CDR3 spells CAISESSFNEKLFF. The CDR3 DNA follows: TGTGCCATCAGTGAGTCGTCTTTTAATGAAAAACTGTTTTTT.

This clone has more than one count but fewer than ten. V usage is TRBV19 and J usage is TRBJ1-6, with 8 bases lining up with TRBD1. CDR1 and CDR2 (germline): LNHDA, SQIVND (reference sequence). The junction had 12 bases not matched to a gene; V was cut back by 4 bases and J by 10 bases. This CDR3 contains 16 residues. CDR3: CASSRGQDPSFSPLHF. CDR3 DNA sequence: TGTGCCAGTAGTAGGGGACAGGACCCGTCCTTCTCACCCCTCCACTTT.

V usage is TRBV27 and J usage is TRBJ1-5; tentative D call: TRBD1 (6 bases). CDR1 is MNHEY, CDR2 SMNVEV, per germline (reference sequence). The CDR3 is 15 residues long. The V and J ends lost 3 bases and 3 bases respectively, with 12 bases between them. CDR3 amino acids: CASSLTGAVNQPQHF. The DNA of the CDR3 is TGTGCCAGCAGTTTGACAGGCGCGGTCAATCAGCCCCAGCATTTT.

The genes are TRBV24-1 and TRBJ2-6, with D tentatively TRBD1 (5 bases). Germline V gene sequence: CDR1 KGHDR, CDR2 SFDVKD. V shed 5 bases and J shed 3 bases, with 10 bases lying between them. CDR3 size: 15 residues. This chain's CDR3 is CATSGGAIGANVLTF. The CDR3 region has the DNA TGTGCCACCAGTGGGGGCGCGATTGGGGCCAACGTCCTGACTTTC.

This clone has only a few counts. The chain employs TRBV28 and TRBJ2-7, with 14 nucleotides matching TRBD2. V shed 9 bases, J shed 0 bases, and the junction held 4 bases outside the gene matches. The CDR3 runs 15 residues. CDR1 is MDHEN, CDR2 SYDVKM, per germline. CDR3: CASGLAGGSSYEQYF. The CDR3 DNA sequence: TGTGCCAGTGGACTAGCGGGAGGCAGCTCCTACGAGCAGTACTTC.

A few counts support this clone. At one of its ends the junction is not consistent with the germline gene, which may arise from a read error. J is TRBJ2-1 and V is TRBV7-8, with D possibly being TRBD1 (6 bases). CDR1 SGHVS and CDR2 FQNEAQ come from the germline V gene. There are 13 residues in the CDR3. The CDR3 region is CASRPHRVNEQFF. The CDR3 region has the DNA TGTGCTAGCAGACCACACAGGGTTAACGAGCAGTTCTTC.